The entry that follows covers one T cell receptor beta chain sequence. Its antigen is unidentified. The sample originates from a study of Tregs in tolerant kidney transplant recipients. Overall study results and limits: Expanding Tregs on activated donor B cells appeared to best identify donor-specific TCRbeta clones.

The repertoire was sequenced with immunoSEQ multiplex PCR; TCRdb's copy has only in-frame clones and lacks some. The sample holds roughly 66,000 clones; just under 95% are singletons and the top ten take roughly 9.8%. With V trimmed by 3 bases and J by 2 bases, 3 bases remained unmatched. Germline CDR1 SQVTM, CDR2 ANQGSEA. This CDR3 comprises 14 residues. The clonotype originates from a human donor who received a combined kidney and bone marrow transplant. The chain carries TRBV29-1 and TRBJ2-7; 11 bases are shared with TRBD2. Sequenced material: CD8+ T cells from blood, taken before the transplant. The DNA of the CDR3 is TGCAGCGTTGAGGGGACTAGCGGAACCTACGAGCAGTACTTC. This sequence encodes CSVEGTSGTYEQYF.